This T cell receptor (beta chain) appears in the sequencing data of a study of shared clonotypes between healthy human individuals. The DNA input per sorted-subset replicate PCR was 150 to 200 ng, corresponding to tens of thousands of T cell genomes. Libraries were prepared by immunoSEQ multiplex PCR; TCRdb keeps only in-frame clonotypes and omits some of them. The table has roughly 770,000 clones, roughly 96% seen once. Naive CD8 isolation took CD45RO-negative cells positively selected for CCR7 and excluded terminally differentiated effector memory CD45RA+ cells. Germline V gives CDR1 MNHEY, CDR2 SMNVEV (reference sequence). There are 18 residues in the CDR3. Trimming at V came to 3 bases and at J to 3 bases, leaving 12 bases not matched to a gene. Study-wide points: Across four donors, naive CD4 shared roughly 5%, naive CD8 more than 3%, memory CD4 2% to 2.5%, memory CD8 around 0.36%. Estimated clonotype richness was generally higher in naive than memory subsets.

Note on this clone: Its target is not known.

The V and J genes are TRBV27 and TRBJ2-5; 11 bases fit TRBD2. The TCR sequence derives from a young man in good health. The sequencing input was naive CD8+ T cells sorted from blood. The DNA of the CDR3 is TGTGCCAGCAGTTTTAGGGGACTAGCGGCTCTAGGGGAAGAGACCCAGTACTTC. Translation gives CASSFRGLAALGEETQYF.